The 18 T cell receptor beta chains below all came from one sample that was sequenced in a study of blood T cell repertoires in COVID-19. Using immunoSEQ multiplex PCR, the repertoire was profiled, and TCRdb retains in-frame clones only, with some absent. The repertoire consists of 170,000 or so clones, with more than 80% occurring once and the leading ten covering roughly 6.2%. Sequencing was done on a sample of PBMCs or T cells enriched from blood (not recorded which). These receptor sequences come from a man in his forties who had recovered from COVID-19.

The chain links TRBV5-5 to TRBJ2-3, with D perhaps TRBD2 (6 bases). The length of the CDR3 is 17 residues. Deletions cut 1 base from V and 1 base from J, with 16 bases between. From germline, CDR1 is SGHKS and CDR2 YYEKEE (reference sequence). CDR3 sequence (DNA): TGTGCCAGCAGCTTGTATGCGAGGGGAGGTGGCACAGATACGCAGTATTTT. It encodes CASSLYARGGGTDTQYF.

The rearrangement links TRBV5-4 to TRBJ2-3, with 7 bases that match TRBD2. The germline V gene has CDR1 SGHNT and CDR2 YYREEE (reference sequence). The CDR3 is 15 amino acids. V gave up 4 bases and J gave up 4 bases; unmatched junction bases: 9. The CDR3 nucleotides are TGTGCCAGCAGCCTGACTAGCAGGTTCCCAGATACGCAGTATTTT. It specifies CASSLTSRFPDTQYF.

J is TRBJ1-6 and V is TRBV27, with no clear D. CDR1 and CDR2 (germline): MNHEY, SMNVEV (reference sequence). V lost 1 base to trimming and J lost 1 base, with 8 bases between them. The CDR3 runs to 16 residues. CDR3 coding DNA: TGTGCCAGCAGTTTATGGTTACAGTCCTATAATTCACCCCTCCACTTT. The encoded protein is CASSLWLQSYNSPLHF.

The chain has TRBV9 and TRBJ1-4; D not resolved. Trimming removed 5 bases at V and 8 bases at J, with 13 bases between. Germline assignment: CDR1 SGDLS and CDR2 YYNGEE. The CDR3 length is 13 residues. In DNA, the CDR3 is TGTGCCAGCAGTAGCGGGAGCCTCGAAAAACTGTTTTTT. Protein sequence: CASSSGSLEKLFF.

For the CDR3, the DNA is TGTGCCAGCAGTTTATCCCAGGGTTTACAGCCCCAGCATTTT. This translates into CASSLSQGLQPQHF. The V gene is TRBV28, the J gene TRBJ1-5, with D tentatively TRBD1 (5 bases). This CDR3 contains 14 residues. Germline V gives CDR1 MDHEN, CDR2 SYDVKM. Trimming took 1 base from V and 7 from J, leaving 11 bases between them. Full variable domain (outside the CDR3, taken from reference TRBV28 and TRBJ1-5): DVKVTQSSRYLVKRTGEKVFLECVQDMDHENMFWYRQDPGLGLRLIYFSYDVKMKEKGDIPEGYSVSREKKERFSLILESASTNQTSMYLCASSLSQGLQPQHFGDGTRLSIL.

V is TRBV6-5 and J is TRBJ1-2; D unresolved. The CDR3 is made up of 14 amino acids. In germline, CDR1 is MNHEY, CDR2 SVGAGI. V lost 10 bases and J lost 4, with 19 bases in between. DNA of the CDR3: TGTGCCACCGTCGTAGAACTAGGCGTCTATGGCTACACCTTC. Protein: CATVVELGVYGYTF.

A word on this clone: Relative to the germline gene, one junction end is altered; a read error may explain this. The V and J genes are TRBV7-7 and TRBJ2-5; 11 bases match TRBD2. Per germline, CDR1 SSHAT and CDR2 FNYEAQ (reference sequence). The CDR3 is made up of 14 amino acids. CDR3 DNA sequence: TGTGCTAGCAGCGGTCCGGGACTAGCGGTGACCCAGTACTTC. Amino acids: CASSGPGLAVTQYF.

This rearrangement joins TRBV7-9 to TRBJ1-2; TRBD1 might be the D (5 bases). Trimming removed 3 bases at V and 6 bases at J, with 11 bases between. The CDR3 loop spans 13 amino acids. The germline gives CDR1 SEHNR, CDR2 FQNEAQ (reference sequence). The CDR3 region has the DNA TGTGCCAGCAGCTTTCAGGGTATAGATGGCTACACCTTC. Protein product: CASSFQGIDGYTF.

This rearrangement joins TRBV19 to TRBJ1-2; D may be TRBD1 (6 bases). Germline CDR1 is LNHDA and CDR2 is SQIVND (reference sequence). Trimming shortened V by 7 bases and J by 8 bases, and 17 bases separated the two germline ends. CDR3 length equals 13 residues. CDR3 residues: CASTPGQFHGYTF. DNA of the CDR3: TGTGCCAGTACCCCGGGACAATTCCACGGCTACACCTTC.

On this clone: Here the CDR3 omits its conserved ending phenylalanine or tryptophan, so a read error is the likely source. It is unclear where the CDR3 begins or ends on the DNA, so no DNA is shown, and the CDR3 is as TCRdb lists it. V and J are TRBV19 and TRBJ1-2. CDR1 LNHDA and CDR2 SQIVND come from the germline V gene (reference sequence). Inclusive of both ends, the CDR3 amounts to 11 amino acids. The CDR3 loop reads CAPVDSGPMCV.

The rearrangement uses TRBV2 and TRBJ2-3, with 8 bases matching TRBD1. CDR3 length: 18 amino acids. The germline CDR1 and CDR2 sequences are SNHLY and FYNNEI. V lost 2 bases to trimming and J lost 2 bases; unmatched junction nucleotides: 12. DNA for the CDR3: TGTGCCAGCAGTGAAAGACGGCTAGGGACAGGACCCACAGATACGCAGTATTTT. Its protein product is CASSERRLGTGPTDTQYF.

CDR3 in amino acids: CASRYSSGVQPQHF. The CDR3 DNA reads TGTGCCAGCAGGTACAGTTCAGGGGTTCAGCCCCAGCATTTT. This chain uses TRBV28 with TRBJ1-5, with a possible D match to TRBD1 (6 bases). There are 14 residues in the CDR3. Trimming shortened V by 6 bases and J by 6 bases, and 15 bases separated the two germline ends. Germline V lookup: CDR1 MDHEN, CDR2 SYDVKM.

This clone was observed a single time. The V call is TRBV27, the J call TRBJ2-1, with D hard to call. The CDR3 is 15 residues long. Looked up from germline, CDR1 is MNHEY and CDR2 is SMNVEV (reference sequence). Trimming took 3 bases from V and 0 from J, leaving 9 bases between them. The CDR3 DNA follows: TGTGCCAGCAGTTTTGGTACCAGCTCCTACAATGAGCAGTTCTTC. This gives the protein CASSFGTSSYNEQFF.

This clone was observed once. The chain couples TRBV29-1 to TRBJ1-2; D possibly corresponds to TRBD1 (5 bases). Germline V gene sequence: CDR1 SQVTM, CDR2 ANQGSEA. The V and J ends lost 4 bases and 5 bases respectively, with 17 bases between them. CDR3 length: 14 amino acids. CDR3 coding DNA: TGCAGCGTTGGGAGGGACCTAGCGGGGTATGGCTACACCTTC. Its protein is CSVGRDLAGYGYTF.

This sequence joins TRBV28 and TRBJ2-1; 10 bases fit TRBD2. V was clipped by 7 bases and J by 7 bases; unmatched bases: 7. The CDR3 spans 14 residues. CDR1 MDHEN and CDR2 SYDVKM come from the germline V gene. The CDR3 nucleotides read TGTGCCAGCAATCGAGCGGGGGGGCCGAATGAGCAGTTCTTC. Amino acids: CASNRAGGPNEQFF.

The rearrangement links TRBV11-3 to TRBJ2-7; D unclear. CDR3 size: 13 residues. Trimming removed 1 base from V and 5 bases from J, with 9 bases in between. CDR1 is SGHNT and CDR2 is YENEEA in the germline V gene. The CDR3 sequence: CASSLGPRDEQYF. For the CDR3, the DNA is TGTGCCAGCAGCTTAGGGCCCCGGGACGAGCAGTACTTC. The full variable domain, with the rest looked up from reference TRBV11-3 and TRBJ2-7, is EAGVVQSPRYKIIEKKQPVAFWCNPISGHNTLYWYLQNLGQGPELLIRYENEEAVDDSQLPKDRFSAERLKGVDSTLKIQPAELGDSAVYLCASSLGPRDEQYFGPGTRLTVT.

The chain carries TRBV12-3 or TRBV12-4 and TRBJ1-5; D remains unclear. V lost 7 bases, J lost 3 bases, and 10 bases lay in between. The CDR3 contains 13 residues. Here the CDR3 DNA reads TGTGCCAGCACGCAGGTTCTCAATCAGCCCCAGCATTTT. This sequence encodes CASTQVLNQPQHF.

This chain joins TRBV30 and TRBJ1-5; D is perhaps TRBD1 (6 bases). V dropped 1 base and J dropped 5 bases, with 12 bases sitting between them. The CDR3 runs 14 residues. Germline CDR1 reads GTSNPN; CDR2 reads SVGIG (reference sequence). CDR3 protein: CAWSGTGFHQPQHF. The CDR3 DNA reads TGTGCCTGGAGTGGAACAGGGTTCCATCAGCCCCAGCATTTT.